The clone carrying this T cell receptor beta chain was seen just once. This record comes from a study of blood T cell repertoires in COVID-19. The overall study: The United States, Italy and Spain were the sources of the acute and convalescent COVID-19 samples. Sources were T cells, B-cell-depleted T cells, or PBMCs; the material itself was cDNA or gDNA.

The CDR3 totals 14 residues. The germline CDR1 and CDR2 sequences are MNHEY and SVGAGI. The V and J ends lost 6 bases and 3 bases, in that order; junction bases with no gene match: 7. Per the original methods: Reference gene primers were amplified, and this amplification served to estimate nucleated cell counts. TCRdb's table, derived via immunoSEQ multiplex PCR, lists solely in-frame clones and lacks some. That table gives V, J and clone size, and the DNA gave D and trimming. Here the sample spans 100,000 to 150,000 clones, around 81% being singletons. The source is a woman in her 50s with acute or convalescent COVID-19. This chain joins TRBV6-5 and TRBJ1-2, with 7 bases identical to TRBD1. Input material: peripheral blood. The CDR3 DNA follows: TGTGCCAGCAGGAGACCCGACAGGGACTATGGCTACACCTTC. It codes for CASRRPDRDYGYTF.